Shown below are 11 T cell receptor beta chains from a single sample sequenced in a study of blood T cells in healthy people across ages. Combining a sample-barcoded 5' primer with a J-beta primer mix, a second PCR ran for 7 to 11 cycles. MiXCR was run by TCRdb on the 5' RACE reads, yielding one entry per CDR3 protein. The data show more than 600,000 distinct CDR3 sequences, with 20% to 30% seen just once and 8% to 10% held by the top ten. These data were likewise used in another study, on T cells of mothers and their children.

Sequenced: blood. These receptors all come from a boy between 5 and 17 years old in good health.

The chain employs TRBV6-6 and TRBJ2-5; D not resolved. There are 15 residues in the CDR3. The germline V gene encodes CDR1 MNHNY and CDR2 SVGAGI (reference sequence). V was cut by 1 base and J by 5 bases, with 14 bases left in between. The CDR3 is CASSYFRTSRETQYF. The CDR3 DNA sequence: TGTGCCAGCAGTTACTTCAGGACCTCCAGGGAGACCCAGTACTTC.

This clonotype was seen a single time. The rearrangement links TRBV10-2 to TRBJ2-5; possibly TRBD1 or TRBD2 for D (6 bases each). The J call may be wrong; the DNA end is better matched by TRBJ2-7. The CDR3 extends over 17 amino acids. Per the germline V gene, CDR1 is WSHSY and CDR2 is SAAADI. CDR3 nucleotide sequence: TGCGCCAGCAGTGAGCTGGGGGGCCAAGGTTGGGACTACGAGCAGTACTTC. As protein: CASSELGGQGWDYEQYF.

This clonotype was seen only a few times. Written as DNA, the CDR3 is TGTGCCAGCAGTCCCCACGGTGCTCTGTCTGGAAACACCATATATTTT. Residues: CASSPHGALSGNTIYF. This chain joins TRBV27 and TRBJ1-3; D ambiguous. The germline CDR1 and CDR2 sequences are MNHEY and SMNVEV (reference sequence). V lost 5 bases, J lost 1 base, and 15 bases lay in between. The CDR3 is made up of 16 amino acids.

This clonotype has only a few counts. This chain uses TRBV20-1 with TRBJ2-4; 7 bases agree with TRBD2. The CDR3 runs to 15 residues. Per the germline V gene, CDR1 is DFQATT and CDR2 is SNEGSKA (reference sequence). With V trimmed by 0 bases and J by 4 bases, 6 bases remained unmatched. The CDR3 loop is CSARDGLGGKNIQYF. The CDR3 nucleotides read TGCAGTGCTAGAGATGGTTTGGGAGGGAAAAACATTCAGTACTTC.

This clonotype was picked up a small number of times. The chain has TRBV5-5 and TRBJ2-2; D gene unclear. CDR1 SGHKS and CDR2 YYEKEE come from the germline V gene (reference sequence). V was trimmed by 2 bases and J by 3 bases, leaving 8 bases between them. This CDR3 comprises 14 residues. The CDR3 here is CASSFLGYTGELFF. The CDR3 bases are TGTGCCAGCAGCTTTTTGGGGTACACCGGGGAGCTGTTTTTT.

This rearrangement joins TRBV7-3 to TRBJ1-2; D is perhaps TRBD1 (5 bases). Germline-derived CDR1 and CDR2 are SGHTA and FQGTGA. V lost 4 bases and J 6 bases, leaving 12 bases between the germline ends. The CDR3 extends over 13 amino acids. The CDR3 here is CASSSQGVDGYTF. The CDR3 DNA reads as TGTGCCAGCAGCTCCCAGGGTGTTGATGGCTACACCTTC.

This clonotype was counted ten times or more. V usage is TRBV7-2 and J usage is TRBJ2-5; tentatively, D is TRBD1 or TRBD2 (6 bases each). Trimming took 5 bases from V and 5 from J, leaving 12 bases between them. Germline V gives CDR1 SGHTA, CDR2 FQGNSA. The CDR3 sequence is 13 residues long. The CDR3 DNA reads TGTGCCAGCAGCCGGGGGCTGGGGGAGACCCAGTACTTC. It yields the protein CASSRGLGETQYF.

The table lists this clonotype with a few counts. The gene calls are TRBV29-1 and TRBJ1-3; 7 bases map to TRBD1. CDR3 length equals 15 residues. CDR1 SQVTM and CDR2 ANQGSEA come from the germline V gene. Unmatched junction bases numbered 6, after V lost 4 bases and J lost 0 bases. The CDR3: CSVAGTEDSGNTIYF. The CDR3 DNA sequence: TGCAGCGTTGCCGGGACAGAGGACTCTGGAAACACCATATATTTT.

In its sample, this clonotype was seen a few times. The chain links TRBV28 to TRBJ1-1, with 8 bases fitting TRBD1. The germline CDR1 and CDR2 sequences are MDHEN and SYDVKM. The V gene end was trimmed by 1 base and the J gene end by 4 bases; junction bases not matched to a gene: 2. The length of the CDR3 is 14 residues. CDR3 sequence (DNA): TGTGCCAGCAGTTTATTCCAGGGGGCCACTGAAGCTTTCTTT. This translates into CASSLFQGATEAFF. Combining the CDR3 with reference TRBV28 and TRBJ1-1 gives the whole variable domain DVKVTQSSRYLVKRTGEKVFLECVQDMDHENMFWYRQDPGLGLRLIYFSYDVKMKEKGDIPEGYSVSREKKERFSLILESASTNQTSMYLCASSLFQGATEAFFGQGTRLTVV.

The gene calls are TRBV7-6 and TRBJ2-1; D remains unclear. V gave up 5 bases and J gave up 0 bases, with 14 bases separating them. In germline, CDR1 is SGHVS, CDR2 FNYEAQ. The CDR3 covers 16 residues. Written as DNA, the CDR3 is TGTGCCAGCAGCCAAGATAGCCCTATCTCCTACAATGAGCAGTTCTTC. Its translation: CASSQDSPISYNEQFF.

The rearrangement joins TRBV6-5 to TRBJ2-3; D is tentatively TRBD1 or TRBD2 (5 bases each). Germline assignment: CDR1 MNHEY and CDR2 SVGAGI. This CDR3 region has 13 residues. Between the trimmed V and J ends, which lost 6 bases and 6 bases, there was a span of 13 bases. The CDR3 region has the DNA TGTGCCAGCAGACGGGACCAGGTGGATACGCAGTATTTT. Amino acids: CASRRDQVDTQYF.